A selection of T cell receptor beta chains follows, all from one sample in a study of regulatory T cells in long-lasting Graves disease. Each CDR3 protein is one row after TCRdb ran MiXCR on the multiplex PCR reads. Here the sample spans 250,000 or so distinct CDR3 sequences, around 21% being singletons. The sequences come from peripheral blood mononuclear cells (PBMCs), collected at new diagnosis, from a patient treated with antithyroid drugs. The receptors come from a female donor with Graves disease. Each CDR3 is given with its conserved first and last residue. The D gene is left open where the match is weak. Expanded clones get a size class; other rows say once, few or many, or leave the size out.

>TRBV24-1|16|TRBD1|many|TRBJ2-4
CATSDPGDRDGNIQYF
TGTGCCACCAGTGATCCCGGGGACAGGGACGGGAACATTCAGTACTTC
>TRBV30|16|.|many|TRBJ1-5
CAWGGTGGGSNQPQHF
TGTGCCTGGGGCGGTACAGGAGGAGGGAGCAATCAGCCCCAGCATTTT
>TRBV18|12|TRBD1|many|TRBJ2-1
CASRQGRNEQFF
TGTGCCAGCCGACAGGGGCGGAATGAGCAGTTCTTC
>TRBV3-1|18|TRBD2|few|TRBJ2-1
CASSQEVGSGRAFNEQFF
TGTGCCAGCAGCCAAGAGGTAGGAAGCGGGAGAGCGTTTAATGAGCAGTTCTTC
>TRBV9|14|.|.|TRBJ1-3
CASSEKGGGNTIYF
TGTGCCAGCAGCGAAAAAGGAGGAGGAAACACCATATATTTT
>TRBV30|13|.|many|TRBJ2-7
CAWSVDSSYEQYF
TGTGCCTGGAGTGTTGATAGCTCCTACGAGCAGTACTTC
>TRBV7-2|15|.|many|TRBJ2-7
CASGSDRGAVGEQYF
TGTGCCAGCGGATCAGACCGCGGGGCCGTTGGCGAGCAGTACTTC
>TRBV7-2|15|.|many|TRBJ1-3
CASSLAGTPGNTIYF
TGTGCCAGCAGCTTAGCAGGGACGCCTGGAAACACCATATATTTT
>TRBV20-1|11|.|many|TRBJ2-7
CSGGTPYEQYF
TGCAGTGGAGGGACCCCTTACGAGCAGTACTTC
>TRBV7-9|15|TRBD2|few|TRBJ2-3
CASSFPTSGSDTQYF
TGTGCCAGCAGCTTCCCAACTAGCGGGAGCGATACGCAGTATTTT
>TRBV12-5|14|TRBD2|many|TRBJ2-7
CASSLELAGNEQYF
TGTGCTAGCAGTTTGGAGTTAGCGGGAAATGAGCAGTACTTC
>TRBV5-1|15|TRBD1|few|TRBJ1-4
CASSPAGGADEKLFF
TGCGCCAGCAGCCCCGCAGGGGGGGCGGATGAAAAACTGTTTTTT
>TRBV6-2/TRBV6-3|14|.|.|TRBJ2-7
CASTNCVLSYEQYF
TGTGCCAGCACCAATTGTGTGCTGTCCTACGAGCAGTACTTC
>TRBV29-1|14|.|.|TRBJ2-2
CSVVPGHHGGELFF
TGCAGCGTCGTACCGGGACATCATGGCGGGGAGCTGTTTTTT
>TRBV9|15|TRBD1|many|TRBJ2-5
CASSVGTGEGETQYF
TGTGCCAGCAGCGTAGGGACAGGGGAGGGGGAGACCCAGTACTTC
>TRBV28|12|.|many|TRBJ2-3
CASSLFVDTQYF
TGTGCCAGCAGTTTATTTGTAGATACGCAGTATTTT
>TRBV7-2|13|.|many|TRBJ1-4
CASSQTTNEKLFF
TGTGCCAGCAGCCAGACTACTAATGAAAAACTGTTTTTT
>TRBV5-1|15|TRBD1|.|TRBJ2-7
CASSGGQGVRFEQYF
TGCGCCAGCAGCGGGGGACAGGGGGTAAGGTTCGAGCAGTACTTC
>TRBV6-5|15|TRBD1|few|TRBJ2-7
CASSLQGSLNYEQYF
TGTGCCAGCAGTTTACAGGGGTCGCTTAATTACGAGCAGTACTTC
>TRBV7-2|18|TRBD2|.|TRBJ2-5
CASSLGLAGGPSQETQYF
TGTGCCAGCAGCTTAGGGCTAGCGGGGGGCCCTTCCCAAGAGACCCAGTACTTC
>TRBV6-2/TRBV6-3|12|.|few|TRBJ1-2
CASRWAQNGYTF
TGTGCCAGCAGGTGGGCGCAGAATGGCTACACCTTC
>TRBV6-1|12|.|.|TRBJ2-7
CASRQEDYEQYF
TGTGCCAGCAGACAGGAAGACTACGAGCAGTACTTC
>TRBV4-3|13|.|.|TRBJ2-3
CASSPELADTQYF
TGCGCCAGCAGCCCAGAACTAGCAGATACGCAGTATTTT
>TRBV11-3|14|.|many|TRBJ2-1
CASSPHSGTDEQFF
TGTGCCAGCAGTCCCCATAGCGGAACAGATGAGCAGTTCTTC
>TRBV9|15|.|.|TRBJ1-1
CASSVGSVTRAEAFF
TGTGCCAGCAGCGTAGGGTCAGTTACTAGAGCTGAAGCTTTCTTT
>TRBV7-3|13|.|many|TRBJ2-5
CASSLASQETQYF
TGTGCCAGCAGCTTAGCTTCCCAAGAGACCCAGTACTTC
>TRBV6-1|13|.|few|TRBJ1-4
CASRETVGEKLFF
TGTGCCAGCAGGGAGACCGTGGGGGAAAAACTGTTTTTT
>TRBV25-1|13|.|few|TRBJ1-1
CASRGTSNTEAFF
TGTGCCAGCAGGGGCACCTCGAACACTGAAGCTTTCTTT
>TRBV19|19|.|.|TRBJ2-4
CASSRRDRSGRIAKNIQYF
TGTGCCAGTAGTAGACGGGACAGGAGCGGGAGGATAGCCAAAAACATTCAGTACTTC
>TRBV24-1|13|TRBD1|.|TRBJ2-7
CATSGDRAYEQYF
TGTGCCACCAGTGGCGACAGGGCTTACGAGCAGTACTTC
>TRBV7-2|16|TRBD2|once|TRBJ2-7
CASSSLSGRLSYEQYF
TGTGCCAGCAGCTCACTTAGCGGGAGGTTGTCCTACGAGCAGTACTTC
>TRBV7-2|11|.|many|TRBJ2-7
CASSLGYQQYF
TGTGCCAGCAGCTTAGGGTACCAGCAGTACTTC
>TRBV20-1|10|.|many|TRBJ2-7
CSAPTYEQYF
TGCAGTGCCCCCACCTACGAGCAGTACTTC
>TRBV24-1|17|.|many|TRBJ2-5
CATSRFSPGQGGETQYF
TGTGCCACCTCTCGGTTCTCACCGGGCCAGGGTGGGGAGACCCAGTACTTC
>TRBV7-8|16|TRBD1|.|TRBJ1-5
CASSRRRTGYNQPQHF
TGTGCCAGCAGCAGGAGAAGGACAGGTTACAATCAGCCCCAGCATTTT
>TRBV5-5|13|.|many|TRBJ2-7
CASRSAGRYEQYF
TGTGCCAGCAGATCGGCGGGCCGCTACGAGCAGTACTTC
>TRBV20-1|12|.|many|TRBJ2-7
CSASDTTYEQYF
TGCAGTGCTTCCGACACAACCTACGAGCAGTACTTC
>TRBV20-1|13|.|many|TRBJ2-5
CSARTLYQETQYF
TGCAGTGCTAGGACCTTGTACCAAGAGACCCAGTACTTC
>TRBV9|15|.|.|TRBJ2-7
CASSVATGSSYEQYF
TGTGCCAGCAGCGTAGCTACGGGAAGCTCCTACGAGCAGTACTTC
>TRBV20-1|15|TRBD1|many|TRBJ2-7
CSATSDRGPSNEQYF
TGCAGTGCTACTTCTGACAGGGGGCCATCCAACGAGCAGTACTTC
>TRBV7-2|15|TRBD1|many|TRBJ1-1
CASSPHWDSGVVAFF
TGTGCCAGCAGCCCCCATTGGGACAGTGGAGTAGTAGCTTTCTTT
>TRBV7-9|16|.|few|TRBJ2-1
CASSLTGAGAPNEQFF
TGTGCCAGCAGCTTAACGGGGGCGGGAGCCCCCAATGAGCAGTTCTTC
>TRBV6-9|13|TRBD2|many|TRBJ2-1
CASSYSSGNEQFF
TGTGCCAGCAGTTACTCTAGCGGGAATGAGCAGTTCTTC
>TRBV19|10|.|few|TRBJ2-1
CASKDNEQFF
TGTGCCAGTAAGGACAATGAGCAGTTCTTC
>TRBV10-3|13|TRBD1|many|TRBJ1-4
CAIAGQVDEKLFF
TGTGCCATCGCGGGACAGGTTGATGAAAAACTGTTTTTT
>TRBV5-1|15|.|.|TRBJ1-6
CASSLDTRGGSPLHF
TGCGCCAGCAGCTTGGACACCAGGGGCGGCTCACCCCTCCACTTT
>TRBV11-1|13|.|many|TRBJ1-2
CASSQQSYYGYTF
TGCGCCAGCAGCCAACAATCTTACTATGGCTACACCTTC
>TRBV27|15|TRBD1|many|TRBJ2-1
CASSLAGQGYNEQFF
TGCGCCAGCAGCCTCGCGGGACAGGGATACAATGAGCAGTTCTTC
>TRBV18|15|TRBD1|many|TRBJ2-7
CASSAGTGSLYEQYF
TGTGCCAGCTCAGCGGGGACAGGGAGTCTCTACGAGCAGTACTTC
>TRBV9|14|.|many|TRBJ2-3
CASSVEGTSDTQYF
TGTGCCAGCAGCGTAGAGGGGACCTCAGATACGCAGTATTTT